These T cell receptor beta chains were read from a single sample in a study of cytomegalovirus exposure and HLA in healthy donors. Assay used: immunoSEQ multiplex PCR; TCRdb lists only in-frame clones, some missing. The table lists approximately 150,000 clones, about three quarters of them singletons. Sequencing was carried out using PBMCs. Receptors were obtained from a female donor in good health and CMV-seronegative. CDR3s include the opening cysteine and the closing phenylalanine or tryptophan. A D gene is named only where the DNA matches it firmly. The size field is filled for only some rows; it gives once, few, many or a size class.

cdr3_nt: TGCGCCAGCAGCTTGGTGGTAGCGGGACAAGGGGAGACCCAGTACTTC
cdr3_aa: CASSLVVAGQGETQYF
d_call: TRBD2
clone_size: .
v_call: TRBV5-1
j_call: TRBJ2-5

cdr3_nt: TGTGCCAGCAGTGTCTCTCAGCCCCAGCATTTT
cdr3_aa: CASSVSQPQHF
d_call: .
clone_size: .
v_call: TRBV2
j_call: TRBJ1-5

cdr3_nt: TGTGCCAGCAGCTTGAGAGGACAGGGGTTAACCTACGAGCAGTACTTC
cdr3_aa: CASSLRGQGLTYEQYF
d_call: TRBD1
clone_size: .
v_call: TRBV7-9
j_call: TRBJ2-7

cdr3_nt: TGTGCCAGCAGCTTAGACGGGAACGCAGATACGCAGTATTTT
cdr3_aa: CASSLDGNADTQYF
d_call: .
clone_size: .
v_call: TRBV7-9
j_call: TRBJ2-3

cdr3_nt: TGTGCCACCACCAAGCGGACTAGCGGGGCATACAATGAGCAGTTCTTC
cdr3_aa: CATTKRTSGAYNEQFF
d_call: TRBD2
clone_size: .
v_call: TRBV15
j_call: TRBJ2-1

cdr3_nt: TGTGCCAGCAGCCCCAGGAACGGTCAGCCCCAGCATTTT
cdr3_aa: CASSPRNGQPQHF
d_call: .
clone_size: .
v_call: TRBV7-2
j_call: TRBJ1-5

cdr3_nt: TGTGCCAGCAGGCTTCTTTGGGACAGGGGAAGCAATCAGCCCCAGCATTTT
cdr3_aa: CASRLLWDRGSNQPQHF
d_call: TRBD1
clone_size: .
v_call: TRBV7-3
j_call: TRBJ1-5

cdr3_nt: TGTGCCAGTAGTTCCCCAGGGGGACGCTCCTACGAGCAGTACTTC
cdr3_aa: CASSSPGGRSYEQYF
d_call: TRBD1
clone_size: .
v_call: TRBV19
j_call: TRBJ2-7

cdr3_nt: TGTGCCTGGGAAAAGGACAGCGCGGAGTCTGGGGCCAACGTCCTGACTTTC
cdr3_aa: CAWEKDSAESGANVLTF
d_call: .
clone_size: .
v_call: TRBV30
j_call: TRBJ2-6

cdr3_nt: TGTGCCAGCAGCTTAACAAACAGGGGGCGACTGTTTTTT
cdr3_aa: CASSLTNRGRLFF
d_call: TRBD1
clone_size: few
v_call: TRBV11-2
j_call: TRBJ1-4

cdr3_nt: TGTGCCATCAGTGTACAGGACAGGGGGGGATCACCCCTCCACTTT
cdr3_aa: CAISVQDRGGSPLHF
d_call: TRBD1
clone_size: .
v_call: TRBV10-3
j_call: TRBJ1-6

cdr3_nt: TGTGCCAGCAGCTTAGAACGACTAGCGGTCCACGAGCAGTACTTC
cdr3_aa: CASSLERLAVHEQYF
d_call: TRBD2
clone_size: .
v_call: TRBV11-2
j_call: TRBJ2-7

cdr3_nt: TGCGCCAGCAGCTACAGGGCCTCTGGGGAAAAACTGTTTTTT
cdr3_aa: CASSYRASGEKLFF
d_call: .
clone_size: .
v_call: TRBV5-1
j_call: TRBJ1-4

cdr3_nt: TGCAGCGTTAAGTTTTTCGAGCAGACCCAGTACTTC
cdr3_aa: CSVKFFEQTQYF
d_call: .
clone_size: .
v_call: TRBV29-1
j_call: TRBJ2-5

cdr3_nt: TGCAGCGTTGAAGGGGACAGGGGGCAGGTTGATACGCAGTATTTT
cdr3_aa: CSVEGDRGQVDTQYF
d_call: TRBD1
clone_size: .
v_call: TRBV29-1
j_call: TRBJ2-3

cdr3_nt: TGTGCCAGCAGCCAGACATTCGGACAGGGGCGACTAAACACCGGGGAGCTGTTTTTT
cdr3_aa: CASSQTFGQGRLNTGELFF
d_call: TRBD1
clone_size: .
v_call: TRBV5-5
j_call: TRBJ2-2

cdr3_nt: TGTGCCAGCAGCCAAGAGGGGCAGGGACAGTCACCCCTCCACTTT
cdr3_aa: CASSQEGQGQSPLHF
d_call: TRBD1
clone_size: .
v_call: TRBV4-2
j_call: TRBJ1-6

cdr3_nt: TGTGCCAGCAGCCCGGGGACTAGACACACCGGGGAGCTGTTTTTT
cdr3_aa: CASSPGTRHTGELFF
d_call: TRBD2
clone_size: few
v_call: TRBV9
j_call: TRBJ2-2

cdr3_nt: TGTGCCAGCGACTCCGGGACAGGGAGCTCCTATAATTCACCCCTCCACTTT
cdr3_aa: CASDSGTGSSYNSPLHF
d_call: TRBD1
clone_size: .
v_call: TRBV28
j_call: TRBJ1-6

cdr3_nt: TGTGCCAGCAGTCCCGCGGGGTCTGGGGCCAACGTCCTGACTTTC
cdr3_aa: CASSPAGSGANVLTF
d_call: .
clone_size: few
v_call: TRBV27
j_call: TRBJ2-6

cdr3_nt: TGTGCCACCAGCCCCGGGGGGACTAGATGGGAGACCCAGTACTTC
cdr3_aa: CATSPGGTRWETQYF
d_call: TRBD2
clone_size: .
v_call: TRBV15
j_call: TRBJ2-5

cdr3_nt: TGTGCCAGCGCCGGGACAGGGACGGAGACCCAGTACTTC
cdr3_aa: CASAGTGTETQYF
d_call: TRBD1
clone_size: .
v_call: TRBV2
j_call: TRBJ2-5

cdr3_nt: TGTGCCAGCAGCTTTCAGGGGCGAAGCAATCAGCCCCAGCATTTT
cdr3_aa: CASSFQGRSNQPQHF
d_call: .
clone_size: .
v_call: TRBV7-8
j_call: TRBJ1-5

cdr3_nt: TGTGCCAGCAGCGCCTCCGACAGAGGAGCCAAAAACATTCAGTACTTC
cdr3_aa: CASSASDRGAKNIQYF
d_call: .
clone_size: .
v_call: TRBV9
j_call: TRBJ2-4

cdr3_nt: TGCGCCAGCAGTCAATCGCTAGGGGTCGGCAGGGGCGGCACCGGGGAGCTGTTTTTT
cdr3_aa: CASSQSLGVGRGGTGELFF
d_call: .
clone_size: once
v_call: TRBV23-1
j_call: TRBJ2-2

cdr3_nt: TGCGCCAGCAGCCCTACTAGCGGGGGGGAGGGTGTGGATACGCAGTATTTT
cdr3_aa: CASSPTSGGEGVDTQYF
d_call: TRBD2
clone_size: .
v_call: TRBV4-3
j_call: TRBJ2-3

cdr3_nt: TGTGCCAGCAGCTTAGGTCTCCTAGCGGGATTCACAGATACGCAGTATTTT
cdr3_aa: CASSLGLLAGFTDTQYF
d_call: TRBD2
clone_size: .
v_call: TRBV7-2
j_call: TRBJ2-3

cdr3_nt: TGTGCTAGCAGCCCGGGGGCGGGAGAGGGCTACGAGCAGTACTTC
cdr3_aa: CASSPGAGEGYEQYF
d_call: .
clone_size: .
v_call: TRBV7-7
j_call: TRBJ2-7

cdr3_nt: TGTGCCAGCAGCTTAAGAGTACAGCTCCACTCTGGGGCCAACGTCCTGACTTTC
cdr3_aa: CASSLRVQLHSGANVLTF
d_call: .
clone_size: .
v_call: TRBV7-3
j_call: TRBJ2-6

cdr3_nt: TGTGCCAGCAGCGTAGGAGAGCTACAAGTCGGGCAGTACTTC
cdr3_aa: CASSVGELQVGQYF
d_call: .
clone_size: .
v_call: TRBV9
j_call: TRBJ2-5

cdr3_nt: TGTGCCAGCAGCTTGGCGGGAGTAGAGACCCAGTACTTC
cdr3_aa: CASSLAGVETQYF
d_call: .
clone_size: .
v_call: TRBV5-4
j_call: TRBJ2-5

cdr3_nt: TGTGCCAGCAGATATCAGGGGGCCGGGGCCAACGTCCTGACTTTC
cdr3_aa: CASRYQGAGANVLTF
d_call: TRBD1
clone_size: .
v_call: TRBV4-2
j_call: TRBJ2-6

cdr3_nt: TGTGCCAGCAGCCGGGACAGCTCCTATAATTCACCCCTCCACTTT
cdr3_aa: CASSRDSSYNSPLHF
d_call: TRBD1
clone_size: .
v_call: TRBV6-5
j_call: TRBJ1-6

cdr3_nt: TGCGCCAGCAGCCAACTATCCCAGGCCGGCAAATCCTACGAGCAGTACTTC
cdr3_aa: CASSQLSQAGKSYEQYF
d_call: .
clone_size: .
v_call: TRBV4-1
j_call: TRBJ2-7

cdr3_nt: TGTGCCAGCAGCTTTCGGACAGCAGGCTATGGCTACACCTTC
cdr3_aa: CASSFRTAGYGYTF
d_call: .
clone_size: .
v_call: TRBV5-8
j_call: TRBJ1-2

cdr3_nt: TGTGCCAGCTCACACTCACCGGGACAGGGGGCTTCTGGGGCCAACGTCCTGACTTTC
cdr3_aa: CASSHSPGQGASGANVLTF
d_call: TRBD1
clone_size: few
v_call: TRBV18
j_call: TRBJ2-6

cdr3_nt: TGCGCCAGCAGCCAGAGAGGGCACCAAGCGAATTCACCCCTCCACTTT
cdr3_aa: CASSQRGHQANSPLHF
d_call: .
clone_size: .
v_call: TRBV4-1
j_call: TRBJ1-6

cdr3_nt: TGTGCCTGGAGTGTAACTTATTACAACACCATATATTTT
cdr3_aa: CAWSVTYYNTIYF
d_call: .
clone_size: .
v_call: TRBV30
j_call: TRBJ1-3

cdr3_nt: TGCGCCAGCAGCCAAACCCAGTCGCAAGAGACCCAGTACTTC
cdr3_aa: CASSQTQSQETQYF
d_call: .
clone_size: .
v_call: TRBV4-3
j_call: TRBJ2-5

cdr3_nt: TGCGCCAGCAGCTTGGTAGCTAGCTTGGATGAGCAGTTCTTC
cdr3_aa: CASSLVASLDEQFF
d_call: .
clone_size: .
v_call: TRBV5-1
j_call: TRBJ2-1

cdr3_nt: TGTGCCTGGGGGCAGAACACCGGGGAGCTGTTTTTT
cdr3_aa: CAWGQNTGELFF
d_call: .
clone_size: .
v_call: TRBV30
j_call: TRBJ2-2